The 21 T cell receptor beta chains below all came from one sample that was sequenced in a study of blood T cell repertoires in COVID-19. Clones were read by immunoSEQ multiplex PCR, and TCRdb kept only the in-frame ones, dropping some. The table records 140,000 or so clones, roughly three quarters of them present only once. The source material was peripheral blood. The receptors here all came from a woman aged 55-75 years with acute or convalescent COVID-19.

This clone has just a few counts. The chain uses TRBV11-3 and TRBJ2-2; TRBD2 is a possible D gene (6 bases). This CDR3 spans 12 amino acids. Trimming took 3 bases from V and 8 from J, leaving 7 bases between them. The germline V gene encodes CDR1 SGHNT and CDR2 YENEEA. The CDR3 loop reads CASSFGGGELFF. CDR3 nucleotides: TGTGCCAGCAGCTTCGGAGGGGGGGAGCTGTTTTTT.

This clone was seen only a few times. The rearrangement uses TRBV18 and TRBJ1-1; 7 bases line up with TRBD1. V trimming: 2 bases; J trimming: 2 bases; junction bases outside the gene matches: 2. From germline, CDR1 is KGHSH and CDR2 LQKENI. The CDR3 is 14 amino acids. The CDR3 sequence is CASSPGTANTEAFF. CDR3 nucleotides: TGTGCCAGCTCACCAGGGACAGCCAACACTGAAGCTTTCTTT.

This clone was seen more than once but under ten times. The chain uses TRBV30 and TRBJ1-1; D remains unclear. The CDR3 runs 13 residues. Germline CDR1 reads GTSNPN; CDR2 reads SVGIG (reference sequence). Trimming shortened V by 4 bases and J by 3 bases, and 12 bases separated the two germline ends. CDR3 protein: CAWTSGSHTEAFF. The CDR3 bases are TGTGCCTGGACCTCCGGGTCTCACACTGAAGCTTTCTTT.

Many counts were recorded for this clone. V gene TRBV15 combines with J gene TRBJ2-1; 10 bases are shared with TRBD2. V lost 8 bases, J lost 1 base, and 2 bases stayed unmatched. CDR1 LNHNV and CDR2 YYDKDF come from the germline V gene (reference sequence). This CDR3 region has 14 residues. DNA for the CDR3: TGTGCCACCCAGCGGGAGGGGTCCTACAATGAGCAGTTCTTC. Protein product: CATQREGSYNEQFF.

The gene calls are TRBV7-2 and TRBJ2-2; no firm D call. Germline V gene lookup returns CDR1 SGHTA and CDR2 FQGNSA. Between the trimmed V and J ends, which lost 5 bases and 7 bases, there was a span of 11 bases. CDR3 length equals 13 residues. As DNA, the CDR3 is TGTGCCAGCAGCGATTCCGGAGTCGGGGAGCTGTTTTTT. Translated: CASSDSGVGELFF.

This clone was observed once. The CDR3 region is CASSPPGQRNTIYF. The CDR3 DNA follows: TGTGCCAGCTCACCACCGGGACAGAGAAACACCATATATTTT. The rearrangement links TRBV18 to TRBJ1-3, with 7 bases that match TRBD1. With 0 bases clipped from V and 5 bases from J, the junction kept 1 base outside the gene matches. This CDR3 has 14 amino acids. CDR1 KGHSH and CDR2 LQKENI come from the germline V gene.

The chain combines TRBV21-1 with TRBJ1-1. TRBV21-1 is given as a pseudogene. The CDR3 sequence is 11 residues long. This CDR3 reads CASITRPGTFF. CDR3 in DNA: TGTGCCAGCATAACCAGGCCCGGGACTTTCTTT.

This clone appeared a few times. The V gene is TRBV28, the J gene TRBJ1-5, with TRBD1 matching over 12 bases. The germline V gene has CDR1 MDHEN and CDR2 SYDVKM. This CDR3 has 23 residues. V was clipped by 5 bases and J by 1 base; unmatched bases: 24. The CDR3 loop is CASSQKGPFGTGGAPRSNQPQHF. As DNA, the CDR3 is TGTGCCAGCAGTCAAAAAGGCCCGTTCGGGACAGGGGGCGCCCCGAGGAGCAATCAGCCCCAGCATTTT.

This clone was counted only a few times. The J gene is TRBJ2-1, the V gene TRBV10-3, with 8 nucleotides matching TRBD1. Germline V lookup: CDR1 ENHRY, CDR2 SYGVKD. The CDR3 covers 13 residues. Losses at the gene ends were 4 bases for V and 7 bases for J; bases not matched to a gene: 3. CDR3 region: CAISGQGRNEQFF. The CDR3 DNA follows: TGTGCCATCAGTGGACAGGGGCGGAATGAGCAGTTCTTC.

The chain recombines TRBV10-3 with TRBJ1-2; weak D call: TRBD1 (5 bases). From germline, CDR1 is ENHRY and CDR2 SYGVKD. The CDR3 contains 13 residues. V lost 2 bases and J 6 bases, leaving 10 bases between the germline ends. CDR3 bases: TGTGCCATCAGTGAGGGCAGGGTGGATGGCTACACCTTC. Residues: CAISEGRVDGYTF.

The genes are TRBV6-6 and TRBJ2-7; 11 positions match TRBD2. Germline values: CDR1 MNHNY, CDR2 SVGAGI (reference sequence). This CDR3 region has 14 residues. V was clipped by 4 bases and J by 3 bases; unmatched bases: 2. The CDR3 sequence is CASSLAGGVYEQYF. The CDR3 nucleotides are TGTGCCAGCAGTTTAGCGGGAGGGGTCTACGAGCAGTACTTC.

This clone has more than one count but fewer than ten. This chain connects TRBV7-2 to TRBJ2-7; a weak D match, TRBD1 (6 bases). The germline gives CDR1 SGHTA, CDR2 FQGNSA. The CDR3 runs to 15 residues. V dropped 4 bases and J dropped 2 bases, with 15 bases sitting between them. CDR3: CASSSGARGPYEQYF. The CDR3 bases are TGTGCCAGCAGCTCCGGGGCCAGGGGTCCCTACGAGCAGTACTTC.

The chain uses TRBV29-1 and TRBJ2-1; D unclear. This CDR3 is built from 12 residues. CDR1 SQVTM and CDR2 ANQGSEA come from the germline V gene. V was trimmed by 3 bases and J by 12 bases, leaving 15 bases between them. The CDR3 loop reads CSVDKRVASQFF. CDR3 DNA: TGCAGCGTTGATAAACGGGTTGCGTCGCAGTTCTTC.

The CDR3 is CASRSHQDSRGGTYGYTF. For the CDR3, the DNA is TGTGCAAGTCGCTCCCATCAAGACTCCCGGGGGGGGACCTATGGCTACACCTTC. This chain connects TRBV12-2 to TRBJ1-2. TRBV12-2 is tagged as a pseudogene. The CDR3 totals 18 residues.

The rearrangement links TRBV2 to TRBJ1-2, with 11 bases matching TRBD1. V trimming: 1 base; J trimming: 3 bases; junction bases outside the gene matches: 7. Germline assignment: CDR1 SNHLY and CDR2 FYNNEI. This CDR3 has 17 residues. In DNA form, the CDR3 reads TGTGCCAGCAGTGAAGATCCCGGGACAGGGGGGGACTATGGCTACACCTTC. The encoded protein is CASSEDPGTGGDYGYTF.

The chain combines TRBV3-1 (or the pseudogene TRBV3-2) with TRBJ2-7; 16 positions agree with TRBD2. The CDR3 is 18 amino acids. With 4 bases clipped from V and 2 bases from J, the junction kept 8 bases outside the gene matches. Germline V gene data show CDR1 as LGHDT and CDR2 as YNNKEL (reference sequence). CDR3 in DNA: TGTGCCAGCAGCCTCGGGACTAGCGGGAGGGCCGGGGCCTACGAGCAGTACTTC. Translating it yields CASSLGTSGRAGAYEQYF.

The chain uses TRBV19 and TRBJ2-3, with 7 bases matching TRBD2. Trimming cost V 5 bases and J 9 bases; bases outside gene matches: 14. CDR1 and CDR2 (germline): LNHDA, SQIVND (reference sequence). The CDR3 runs to 15 residues. CDR3 sequence (DNA): TGTGCCAGTAGTCCCCCCTCTAGCGGCAGCAGGACGCAGTATTTT. It translates to CASSPPSSGSRTQYF.

V is TRBV18 and J is TRBJ1-6; 10 nucleotides match TRBD1. Trimming took 3 bases from V and 7 from J; bases not matched to a gene: 3. The CDR3 totals 15 residues. Germline V gene lookup returns CDR1 KGHSH and CDR2 LQKENI. The CDR3 sequence is CASSPMGQGNSPLHF. CDR3 coding DNA: TGTGCCAGCTCACCCATGGGACAGGGGAATTCACCCCTCCACTTT.

The chain couples TRBV27 to TRBJ1-2, with a tentative D call TRBD1 (6 bases). This CDR3 has 13 residues. V was shortened by 5 bases and J by 4 bases, with 11 bases between the two germline ends. The germline CDR1 and CDR2 sequences are MNHEY and SMNVEV (reference sequence). The CDR3 coding sequence is TGTGCCAGCAGTAACGGACAGCTCTATGGCTACACCTTC. Its protein is CASSNGQLYGYTF.

The sample holds one count of this clone. J is TRBJ1-1 and V is TRBV28; D is uncertain. This CDR3 has 10 amino acids. V was clipped by 10 bases and J by 6 bases, with 9 bases between them. The germline gives CDR1 MDHEN, CDR2 SYDVKM. The CDR3 region has the DNA TGTGCCACGGTAGCAGCTGAAGCTTTCTTT. Residues: CATVAAEAFF.

This sequence joins TRBV3-1 (or the pseudogene TRBV3-2) and TRBJ1-1; possible D gene TRBD1, 6 bases. V shed 4 bases and J shed 6 bases, with 9 bases lying between them. Germline V gene sequence: CDR1 LGHDT, CDR2 YNNKEL (reference sequence). This CDR3 is 12 amino acids long. CDR3 loop: CASSLTGSEAFF. In DNA form, the CDR3 reads TGTGCCAGCAGCCTCACAGGGTCTGAAGCTTTCTTT.